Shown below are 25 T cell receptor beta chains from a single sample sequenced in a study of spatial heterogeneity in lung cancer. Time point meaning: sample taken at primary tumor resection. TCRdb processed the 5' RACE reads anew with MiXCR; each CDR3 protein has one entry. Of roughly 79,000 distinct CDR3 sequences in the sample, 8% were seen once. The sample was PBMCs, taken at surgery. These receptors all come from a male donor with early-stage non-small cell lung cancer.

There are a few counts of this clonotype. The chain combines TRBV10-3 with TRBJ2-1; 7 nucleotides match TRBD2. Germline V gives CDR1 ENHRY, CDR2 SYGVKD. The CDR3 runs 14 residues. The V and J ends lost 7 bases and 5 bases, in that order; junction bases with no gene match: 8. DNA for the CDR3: TGTGCCATCACCGGCCCCAGCGGGAACAATGAGCAGTTCTTC. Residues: CAITGPSGNNEQFF.

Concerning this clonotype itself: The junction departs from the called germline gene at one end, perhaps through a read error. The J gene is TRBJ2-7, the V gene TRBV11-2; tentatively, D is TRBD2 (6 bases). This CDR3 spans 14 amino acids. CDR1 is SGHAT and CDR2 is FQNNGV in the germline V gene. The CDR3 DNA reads TGTACCAGCTACGGGGGTCAGGGCCCTAACGAGCAGTACTTC. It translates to CTSYGGQGPNEQYF.

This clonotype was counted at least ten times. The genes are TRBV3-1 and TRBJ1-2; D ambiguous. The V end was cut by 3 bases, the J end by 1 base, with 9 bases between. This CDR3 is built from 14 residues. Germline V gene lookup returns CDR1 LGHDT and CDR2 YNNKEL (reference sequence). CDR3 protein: CASSQEESNYGYTF. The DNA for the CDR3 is TGTGCCAGCAGCCAGGAGGAAAGTAACTATGGCTACACCTTC.

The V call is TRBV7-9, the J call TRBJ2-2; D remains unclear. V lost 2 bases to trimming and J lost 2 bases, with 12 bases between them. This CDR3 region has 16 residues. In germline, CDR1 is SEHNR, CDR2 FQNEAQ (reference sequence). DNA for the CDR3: TGTGCCAGCAGCTTAATTATCGGCGGCAACACCGGGGAGCTGTTTTTT. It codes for CASSLIIGGNTGELFF.

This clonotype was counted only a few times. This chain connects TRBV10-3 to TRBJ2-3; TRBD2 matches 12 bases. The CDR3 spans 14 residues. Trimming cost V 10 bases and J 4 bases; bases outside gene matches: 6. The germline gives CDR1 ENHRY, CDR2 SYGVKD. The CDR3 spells CATRLAGEADTQYF. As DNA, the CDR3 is TGTGCCACCCGACTAGCGGGAGAGGCAGATACGCAGTATTTT.

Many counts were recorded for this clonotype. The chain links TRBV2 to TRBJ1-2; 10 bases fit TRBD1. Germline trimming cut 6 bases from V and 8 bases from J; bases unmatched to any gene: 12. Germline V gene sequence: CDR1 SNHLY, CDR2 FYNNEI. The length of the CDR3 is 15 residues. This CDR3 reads CASRLTGQGKVGYTF. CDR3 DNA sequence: TGTGCCAGCAGACTTACGGGACAGGGGAAAGTGGGCTACACCTTC.

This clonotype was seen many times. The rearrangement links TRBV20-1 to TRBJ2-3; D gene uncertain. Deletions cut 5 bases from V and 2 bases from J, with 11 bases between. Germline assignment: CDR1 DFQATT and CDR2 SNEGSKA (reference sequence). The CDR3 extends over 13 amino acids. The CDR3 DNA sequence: TGCAGTGCTCTTCTAGAAAACACAGATACGCAGTATTTT. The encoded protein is CSALLENTDTQYF.

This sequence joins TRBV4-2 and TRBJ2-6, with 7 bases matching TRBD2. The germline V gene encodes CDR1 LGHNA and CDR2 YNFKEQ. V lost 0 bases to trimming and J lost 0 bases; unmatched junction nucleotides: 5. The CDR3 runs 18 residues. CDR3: CASSQEAREVSGANVLTF. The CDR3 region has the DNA TGTGCCAGCAGCCAAGAAGCCCGGGAGGTCTCTGGGGCCAACGTCCTGACTTTC.

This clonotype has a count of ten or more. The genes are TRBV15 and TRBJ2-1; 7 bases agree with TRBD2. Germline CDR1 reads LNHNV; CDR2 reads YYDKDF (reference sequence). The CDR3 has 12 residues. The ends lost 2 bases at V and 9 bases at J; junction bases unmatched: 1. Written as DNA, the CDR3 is TGTGCCACCAGCAGATCGGGGGGTGAGCAGTTCTTC. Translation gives CATSRSGGEQFF.

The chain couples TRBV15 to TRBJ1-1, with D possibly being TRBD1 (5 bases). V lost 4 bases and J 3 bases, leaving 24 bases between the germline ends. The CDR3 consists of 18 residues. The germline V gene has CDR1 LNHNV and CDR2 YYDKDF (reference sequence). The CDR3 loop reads CATSKQTTGLPGDTEAFF. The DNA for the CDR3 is TGTGCCACCAGCAAACAGACGACCGGACTCCCGGGGGACACTGAAGCTTTCTTT.

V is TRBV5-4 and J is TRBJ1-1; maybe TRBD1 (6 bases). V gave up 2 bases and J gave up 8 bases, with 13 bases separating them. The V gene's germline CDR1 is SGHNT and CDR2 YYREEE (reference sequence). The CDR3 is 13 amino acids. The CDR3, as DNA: TGTGCCAGCAGCTTTACAGGGATAGGAGAAGCTTTCTTT. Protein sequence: CASSFTGIGEAFF.

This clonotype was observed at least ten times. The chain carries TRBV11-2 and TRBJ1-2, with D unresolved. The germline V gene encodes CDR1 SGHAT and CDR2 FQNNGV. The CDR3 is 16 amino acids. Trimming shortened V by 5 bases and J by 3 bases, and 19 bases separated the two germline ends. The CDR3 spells CASSPILGSRDYGYTF. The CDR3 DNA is TGTGCCAGCAGCCCTATCCTCGGGAGTCGAGACTATGGCTACACCTTC.

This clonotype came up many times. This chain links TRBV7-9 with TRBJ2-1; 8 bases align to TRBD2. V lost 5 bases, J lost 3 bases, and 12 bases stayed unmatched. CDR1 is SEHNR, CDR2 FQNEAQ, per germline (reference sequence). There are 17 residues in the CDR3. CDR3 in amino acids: CASSPPPRLAIYNEQFF. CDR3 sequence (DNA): TGTGCCAGCAGCCCACCCCCACGACTAGCGATCTACAATGAGCAGTTCTTC.

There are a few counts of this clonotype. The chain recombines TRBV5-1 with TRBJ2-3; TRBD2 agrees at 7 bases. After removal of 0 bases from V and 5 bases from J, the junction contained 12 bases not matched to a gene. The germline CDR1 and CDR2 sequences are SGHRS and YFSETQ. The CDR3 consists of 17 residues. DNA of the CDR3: TGCGCCAGCAGCTTGGGTCTAGCGGAGGGCTACGGAGATACGCAGTATTTT. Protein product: CASSLGLAEGYGDTQYF.

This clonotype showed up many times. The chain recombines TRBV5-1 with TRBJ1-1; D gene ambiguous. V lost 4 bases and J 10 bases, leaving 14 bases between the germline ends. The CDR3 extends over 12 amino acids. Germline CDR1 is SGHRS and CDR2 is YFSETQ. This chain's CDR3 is CASSTSTDGAFF. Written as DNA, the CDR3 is TGCGCCAGCAGCACTTCCACTGACGGAGCTTTCTTT. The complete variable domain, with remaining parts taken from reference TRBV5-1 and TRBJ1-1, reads KAGVTQTPRYLIKTRGQQVTLSCSPISGHRSVSWYQQTPGQGLQFLFEYFSETQRNKGNFPGRFSGRQFSNSRSEMNVSTLELGDSALYLCASSTSTDGAFFGQGTRLTVV.

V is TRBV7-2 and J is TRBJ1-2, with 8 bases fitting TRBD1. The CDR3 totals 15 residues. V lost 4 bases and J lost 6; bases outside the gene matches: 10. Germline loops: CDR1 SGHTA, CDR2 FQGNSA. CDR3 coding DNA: TGTGCCAGCAGCTCCCCGACAGGGGTTTCGAATGGCTACACCTTC. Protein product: CASSSPTGVSNGYTF.

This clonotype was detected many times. This CDR3 reads CASSLGLLKSGSKDEQFF. In DNA, the CDR3 is TGTGCCAGCAGCTTGGGCCTTCTAAAAAGCGGGAGTAAGGATGAGCAGTTCTTC. V gene TRBV5-8 combines with J gene TRBJ2-1, with 8 positions matching TRBD2. Trimming took 0 bases from V and 8 from J; bases not matched to a gene: 16. There are 18 residues in the CDR3. Per the germline V gene, CDR1 is SGHTS and CDR2 is YDEGEE.

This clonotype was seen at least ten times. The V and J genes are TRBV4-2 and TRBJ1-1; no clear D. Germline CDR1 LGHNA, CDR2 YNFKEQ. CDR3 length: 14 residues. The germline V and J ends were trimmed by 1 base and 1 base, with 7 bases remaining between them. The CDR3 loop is CASSQARGNTEAFF. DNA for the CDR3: TGTGCCAGCAGCCAAGCCCGGGGGAACACTGAAGCTTTCTTT.

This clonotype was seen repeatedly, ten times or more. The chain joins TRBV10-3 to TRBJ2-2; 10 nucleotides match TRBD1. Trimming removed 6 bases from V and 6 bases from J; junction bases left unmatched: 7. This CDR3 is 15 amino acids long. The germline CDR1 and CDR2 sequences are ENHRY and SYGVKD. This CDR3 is CAISPGQGSAGELFF. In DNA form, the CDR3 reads TGTGCCATCAGCCCGGGACAGGGGTCCGCCGGGGAGCTGTTTTTT.

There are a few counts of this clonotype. CDR3: CASRLTGDQPQHF. The CDR3 DNA is TGTGCCAGCAGATTGACGGGGGATCAGCCCCAGCATTTT. The chain combines TRBV7-8 with TRBJ1-5; a possible D gene is TRBD1 (5 bases). V dropped 6 bases and J dropped 5 bases, with 11 bases sitting between them. CDR3 length equals 13 residues. Germline V gene data show CDR1 as SGHVS and CDR2 as FQNEAQ.

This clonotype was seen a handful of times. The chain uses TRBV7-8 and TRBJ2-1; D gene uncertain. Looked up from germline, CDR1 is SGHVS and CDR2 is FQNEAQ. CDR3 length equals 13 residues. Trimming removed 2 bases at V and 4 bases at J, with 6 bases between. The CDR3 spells CASSLREYNEQFF. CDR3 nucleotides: TGTGCCAGCAGCTTAAGAGAGTACAATGAGCAGTTCTTC.

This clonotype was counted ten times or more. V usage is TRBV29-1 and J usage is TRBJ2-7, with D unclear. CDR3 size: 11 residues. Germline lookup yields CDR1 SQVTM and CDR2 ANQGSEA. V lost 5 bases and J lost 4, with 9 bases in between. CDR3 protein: CSVSQTYEQYF. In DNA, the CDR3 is TGCAGCGTTAGTCAGACGTACGAGCAGTACTTC.

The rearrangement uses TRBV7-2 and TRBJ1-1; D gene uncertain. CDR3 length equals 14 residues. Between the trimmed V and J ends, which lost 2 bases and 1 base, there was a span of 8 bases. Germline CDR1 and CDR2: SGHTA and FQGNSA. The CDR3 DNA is TGTGCCAGCAGCTTAAATGACAAGAACACTGAAGCTTTCTTT. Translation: CASSLNDKNTEAFF. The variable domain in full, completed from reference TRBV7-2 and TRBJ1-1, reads GAGVSQSPSNKVTEKGKDVELRCDPISGHTALYWYRQSLGQGLEFLIYFQGNSAPDKSGLPSDRFSAERTGGSVSTLTIQRTQQEDSAVYLCASSLNDKNTEAFFGQGTRLTVV.

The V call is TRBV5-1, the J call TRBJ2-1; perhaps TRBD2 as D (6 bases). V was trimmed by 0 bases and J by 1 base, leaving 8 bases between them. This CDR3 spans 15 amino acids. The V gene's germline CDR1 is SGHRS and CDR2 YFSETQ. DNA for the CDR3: TGCGCCAGCAGCTTGGCGGGGGTTTCCTACAATGAGCAGTTCTTC. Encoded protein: CASSLAGVSYNEQFF.

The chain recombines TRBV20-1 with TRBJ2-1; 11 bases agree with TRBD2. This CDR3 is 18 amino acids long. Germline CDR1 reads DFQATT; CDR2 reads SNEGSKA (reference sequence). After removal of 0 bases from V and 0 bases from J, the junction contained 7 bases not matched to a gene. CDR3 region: CSARDWASGGSSYNEQFF. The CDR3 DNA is TGCAGTGCTAGAGATTGGGCTAGCGGGGGGAGCTCCTACAATGAGCAGTTCTTC.